What follows describes a single T cell receptor (beta chain). The sample is drawn from a study of identifying expanded T cells in peripheral blood. The V gene lost 5 bases and the J gene lost 5 bases, with 14 bases spanning the gap. The CDR3 runs 14 residues. Germline CDR1 reads SGHDT; CDR2 reads YYEEEE. The protocol was immunoSEQ multiplex PCR, while the TCRdb copy is restricted to in-frame clones and leaves out a portion. The data hold some 120,000 clones, with roughly 80% observed a single time. Sequencing was carried out using blood. This receptor was identified in a person aged 18 to 75 in good health. The V and J genes are TRBV5-6 and TRBJ1-5; D may be TRBD1 (5 bases). The CDR3 loop reads CASSLGVGDQPQHF. The CDR3 coding sequence is TGTGCCAGCAGTCTCGGGGTGGGGGATCAGCCCCAGCATTTT.